This TCR beta chain appears in the sequencing data of a study of T cells in Graves' hyperthyroidism and ophthalmopathy. RNA transcripts provided the source from which TCR beta CDR3 regions were amplified. HTBI primers were the set used in a first-round RT-PCR of the TCR CDR3. TCRdb processed the multiplex PCR reads anew with MiXCR; each CDR3 protein has one entry. The sample consists of some 550,000 distinct CDR3 sequences, more than 15% of them appearing once. The V end lost 0 bases, the J end lost 5 bases, and 9 bases lay between the germline ends. This CDR3 region has 14 residues. CDR1 is SGHRS and CDR2 is YFSETQ in the germline V gene. This clonotype appeared many times.

The source of this sequence is a woman between 40 and 55 years old with Graves' ophthalmopathy. Sequenced sample: blood. The chain is built from TRBV5-1 and TRBJ1-5, with D unclear. CDR3 sequence (DNA): TGCGCCAGCAGCTTGGGGGGTTTAGATCAGCCCCAGCATTTT. It yields the protein CASSLGGLDQPQHF.